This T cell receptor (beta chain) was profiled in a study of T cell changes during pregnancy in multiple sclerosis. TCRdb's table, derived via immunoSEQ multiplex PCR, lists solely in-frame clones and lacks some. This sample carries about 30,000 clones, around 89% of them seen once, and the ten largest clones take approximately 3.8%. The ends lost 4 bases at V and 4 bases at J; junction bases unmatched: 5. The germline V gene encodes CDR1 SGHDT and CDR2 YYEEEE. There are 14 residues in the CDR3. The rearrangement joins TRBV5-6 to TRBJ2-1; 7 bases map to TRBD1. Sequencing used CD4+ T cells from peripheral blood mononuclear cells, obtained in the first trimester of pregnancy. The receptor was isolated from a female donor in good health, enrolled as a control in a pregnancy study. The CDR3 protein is CASSLPGQYNEQFF. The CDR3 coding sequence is TGTGCCAGCAGCCTTCCGGGACAGTACAATGAGCAGTTCTTC.